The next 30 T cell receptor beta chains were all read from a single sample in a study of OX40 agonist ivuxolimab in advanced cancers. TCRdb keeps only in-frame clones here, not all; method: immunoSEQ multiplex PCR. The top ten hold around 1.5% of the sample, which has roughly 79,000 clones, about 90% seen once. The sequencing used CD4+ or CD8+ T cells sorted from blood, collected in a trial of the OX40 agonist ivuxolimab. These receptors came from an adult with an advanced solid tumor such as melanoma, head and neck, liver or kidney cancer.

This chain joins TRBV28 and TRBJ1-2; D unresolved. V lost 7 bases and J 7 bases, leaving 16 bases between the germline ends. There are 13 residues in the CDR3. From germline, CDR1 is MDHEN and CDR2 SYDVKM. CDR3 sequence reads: CASKEREPFGYTF. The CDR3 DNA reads TGTGCCAGCAAGGAGAGGGAACCTTTTGGCTACACCTTC.

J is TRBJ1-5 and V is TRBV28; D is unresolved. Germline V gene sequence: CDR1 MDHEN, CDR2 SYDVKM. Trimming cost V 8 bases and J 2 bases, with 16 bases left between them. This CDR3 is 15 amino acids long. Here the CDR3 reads CASGLTLAGNQPQHF. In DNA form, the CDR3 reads TGTGCCAGCGGCCTTACACTTGCTGGCAATCAGCCCCAGCATTTT. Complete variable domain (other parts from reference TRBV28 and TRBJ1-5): DVKVTQSSRYLVKRTGEKVFLECVQDMDHENMFWYRQDPGLGLRLIYFSYDVKMKEKGDIPEGYSVSREKKERFSLILESASTNQTSMYLCASGLTLAGNQPQHFGDGTRLSIL.

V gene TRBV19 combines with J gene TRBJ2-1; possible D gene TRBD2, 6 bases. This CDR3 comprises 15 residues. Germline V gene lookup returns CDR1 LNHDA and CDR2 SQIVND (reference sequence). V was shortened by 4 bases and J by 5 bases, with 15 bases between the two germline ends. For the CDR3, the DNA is TGTGCCAGTAGTAGGGGACTTCCGAACAACAATGAGCAGTTCTTC. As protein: CASSRGLPNNNEQFF.

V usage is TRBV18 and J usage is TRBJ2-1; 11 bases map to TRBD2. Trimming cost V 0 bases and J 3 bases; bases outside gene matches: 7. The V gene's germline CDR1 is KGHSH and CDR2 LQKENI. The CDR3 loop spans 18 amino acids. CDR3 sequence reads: CASSPPMGLAAFYNEQFF. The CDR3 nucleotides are TGTGCCAGCTCACCACCGATGGGACTAGCGGCATTCTACAATGAGCAGTTCTTC.

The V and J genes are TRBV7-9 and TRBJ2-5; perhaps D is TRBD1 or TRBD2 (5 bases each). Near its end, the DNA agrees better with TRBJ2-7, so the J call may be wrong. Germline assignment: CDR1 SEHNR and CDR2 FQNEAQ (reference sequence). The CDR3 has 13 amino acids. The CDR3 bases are TGTGCCAGCAGCTCTGGGGGTACCTACGAGCAGTACTTC. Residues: CASSSGGTYEQYF.

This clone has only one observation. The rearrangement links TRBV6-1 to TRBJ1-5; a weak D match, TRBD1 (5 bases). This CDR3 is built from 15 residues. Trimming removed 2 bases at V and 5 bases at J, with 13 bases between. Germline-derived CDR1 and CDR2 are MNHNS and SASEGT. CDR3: CASSELGVRDQPQHF. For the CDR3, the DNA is TGTGCCAGCAGTGAACTGGGGGTAAGGGATCAGCCCCAGCATTTT.

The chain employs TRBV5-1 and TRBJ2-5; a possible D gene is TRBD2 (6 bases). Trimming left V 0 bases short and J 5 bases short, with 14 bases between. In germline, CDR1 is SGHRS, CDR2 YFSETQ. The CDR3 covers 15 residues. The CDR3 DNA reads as TGCGCCAGCAGCTTGGGCCCGGGGGTCTCGGAGACCCAGTACTTC. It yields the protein CASSLGPGVSETQYF.

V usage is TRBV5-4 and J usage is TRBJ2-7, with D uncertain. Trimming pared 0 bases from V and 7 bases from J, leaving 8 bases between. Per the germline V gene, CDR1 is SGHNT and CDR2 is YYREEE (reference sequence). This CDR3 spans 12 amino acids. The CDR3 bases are TGTGCCAGCAGCTTGGCCAAGGGAGAGCAGTACTTC. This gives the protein CASSLAKGEQYF.

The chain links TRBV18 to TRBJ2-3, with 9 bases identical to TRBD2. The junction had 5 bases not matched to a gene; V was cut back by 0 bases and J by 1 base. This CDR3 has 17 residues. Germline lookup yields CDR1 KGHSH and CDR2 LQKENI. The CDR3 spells CASSPPVPSGGTDTQYF. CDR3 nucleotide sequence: TGTGCCAGCTCACCACCGGTGCCTAGCGGGGGCACAGATACGCAGTATTTT.

CDR3 nucleotides: TGTGCCAGCAGTTCCGGCGGGGGAGCGAACACCGGGGAGCTGTTTTTT. Its protein product is CASSSGGGANTGELFF. The genes are TRBV28 and TRBJ2-2; 7 bases match TRBD2. The length of the CDR3 is 16 residues. CDR1 is MDHEN and CDR2 is SYDVKM in the germline V gene. Trimming removed 4 bases from V and 0 bases from J; junction bases left unmatched: 5. Drawing the rest from reference TRBV28 and TRBJ2-2, the complete variable domain is DVKVTQSSRYLVKRTGEKVFLECVQDMDHENMFWYRQDPGLGLRLIYFSYDVKMKEKGDIPEGYSVSREKKERFSLILESASTNQTSMYLCASSSGGGANTGELFFGEGSRLTVL.

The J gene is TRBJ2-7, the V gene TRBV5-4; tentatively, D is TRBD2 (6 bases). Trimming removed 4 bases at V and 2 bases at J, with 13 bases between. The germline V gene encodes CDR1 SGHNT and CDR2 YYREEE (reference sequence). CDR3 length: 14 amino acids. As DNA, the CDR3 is TGTGCCAGCAGCAACCTAGCGCACACCTACGAGCAGTACTTC. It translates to CASSNLAHTYEQYF.

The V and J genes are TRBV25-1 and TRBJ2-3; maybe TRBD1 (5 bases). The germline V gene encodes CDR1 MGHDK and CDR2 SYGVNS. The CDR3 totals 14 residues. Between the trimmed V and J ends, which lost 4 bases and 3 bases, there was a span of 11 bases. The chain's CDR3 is CASSAHQGTDTQYF. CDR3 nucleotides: TGTGCCAGCAGTGCTCACCAGGGAACAGATACGCAGTATTTT.

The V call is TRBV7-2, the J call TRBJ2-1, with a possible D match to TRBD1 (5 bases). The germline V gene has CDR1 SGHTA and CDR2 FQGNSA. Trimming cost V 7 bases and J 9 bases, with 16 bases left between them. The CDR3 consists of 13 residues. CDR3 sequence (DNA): TGTGCCAGCAATCCCCTCACAGGCGCTGAGCAGTTCTTC. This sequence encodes CASNPLTGAEQFF.

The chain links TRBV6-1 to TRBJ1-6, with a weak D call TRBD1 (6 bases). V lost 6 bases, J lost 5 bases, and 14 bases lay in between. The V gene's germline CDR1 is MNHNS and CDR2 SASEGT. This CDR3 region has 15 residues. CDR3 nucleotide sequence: TGTGCCAGCAGCGCAGGGGAAGGGCATAATTCACCCCTCCACTTT. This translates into CASSAGEGHNSPLHF.

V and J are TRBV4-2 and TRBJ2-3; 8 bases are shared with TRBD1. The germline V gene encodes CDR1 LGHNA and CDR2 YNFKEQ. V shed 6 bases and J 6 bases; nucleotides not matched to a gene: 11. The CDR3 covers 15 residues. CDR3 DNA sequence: TGTGCCAGCAGTCATTACGGACAGGGCAAGGATACGCAGTATTTT. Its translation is CASSHYGQGKDTQYF.

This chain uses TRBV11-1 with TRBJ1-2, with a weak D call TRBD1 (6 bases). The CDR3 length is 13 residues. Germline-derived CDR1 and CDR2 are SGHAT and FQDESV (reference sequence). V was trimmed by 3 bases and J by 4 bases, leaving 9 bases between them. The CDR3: CASSLDSSYGYTF. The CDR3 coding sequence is TGTGCCAGCAGCTTGGACAGCTCCTATGGCTACACCTTC.

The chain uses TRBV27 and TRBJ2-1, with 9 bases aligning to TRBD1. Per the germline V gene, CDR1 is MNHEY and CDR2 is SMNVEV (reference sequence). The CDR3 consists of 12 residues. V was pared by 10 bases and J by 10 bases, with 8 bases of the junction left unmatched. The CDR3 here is CATQQGAGEQFF. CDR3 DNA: TGTGCCACCCAACAGGGGGCGGGCGAGCAGTTCTTC.

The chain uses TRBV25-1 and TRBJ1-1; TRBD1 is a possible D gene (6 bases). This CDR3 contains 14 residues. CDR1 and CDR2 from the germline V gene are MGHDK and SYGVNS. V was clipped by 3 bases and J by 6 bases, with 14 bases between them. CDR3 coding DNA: TGTGCCAGCAGTGAGGCAGGGGCGGGCTCTGAAGCTTTCTTT. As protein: CASSEAGAGSEAFF.

For the CDR3, the DNA is TGTGCCAGCAGAGACCCAGGTGGGAGCGGCTACACCTTC. Amino acids: CASRDPGGSGYTF. The V call is TRBV28, the J call TRBJ1-2, with no clear D. Trimming took off 6 bases at V and 8 bases at J, with 16 bases between the two ends. From germline, CDR1 is MDHEN and CDR2 SYDVKM. CDR3 length: 13 amino acids.

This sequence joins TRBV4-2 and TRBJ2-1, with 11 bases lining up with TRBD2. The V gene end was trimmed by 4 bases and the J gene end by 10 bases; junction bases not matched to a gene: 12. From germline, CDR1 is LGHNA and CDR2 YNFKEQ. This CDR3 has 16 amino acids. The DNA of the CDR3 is TGTGCCAGCAGCCGAACGGGACTAGCGGCCCTCGGAGAGCAGTTCTTC. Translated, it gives CASSRTGLAALGEQFF.

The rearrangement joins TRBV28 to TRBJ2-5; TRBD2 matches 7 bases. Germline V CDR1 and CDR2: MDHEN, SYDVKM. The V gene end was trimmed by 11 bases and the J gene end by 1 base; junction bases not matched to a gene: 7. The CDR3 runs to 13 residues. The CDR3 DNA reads TGTGCCGGGGGAAGCGGGGCCCAAGAGACCCAGTACTTC. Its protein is CAGGSGAQETQYF.

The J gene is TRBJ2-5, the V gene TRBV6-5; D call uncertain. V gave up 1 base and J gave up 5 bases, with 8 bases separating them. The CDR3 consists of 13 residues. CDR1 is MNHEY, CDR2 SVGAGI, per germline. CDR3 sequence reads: CASSYYAGETQYF. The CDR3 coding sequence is TGTGCCAGCAGTTACTATGCTGGGGAGACCCAGTACTTC.

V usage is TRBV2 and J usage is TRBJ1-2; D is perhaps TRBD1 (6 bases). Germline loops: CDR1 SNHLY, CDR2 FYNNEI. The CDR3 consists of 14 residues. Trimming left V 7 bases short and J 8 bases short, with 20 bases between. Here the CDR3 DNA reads TGTGCCAGCACCGGGGGTTGGGGGGCCGGAGGCTACACCTTC. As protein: CASTGGWGAGGYTF.

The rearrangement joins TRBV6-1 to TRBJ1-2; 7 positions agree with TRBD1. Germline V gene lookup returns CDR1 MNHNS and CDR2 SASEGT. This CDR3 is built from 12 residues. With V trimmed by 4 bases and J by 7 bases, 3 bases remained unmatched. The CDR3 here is CASSATGVGYTF. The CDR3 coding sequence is TGTGCCAGCAGTGCTACAGGGGTTGGCTACACCTTC.

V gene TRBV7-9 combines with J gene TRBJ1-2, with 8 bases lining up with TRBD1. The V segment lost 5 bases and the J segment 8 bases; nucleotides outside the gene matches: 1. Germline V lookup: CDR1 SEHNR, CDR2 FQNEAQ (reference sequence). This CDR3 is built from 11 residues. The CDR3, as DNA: TGTGCCAGCAGCGCAGGGGGCGGCTACACCTTC. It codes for CASSAGGGYTF.

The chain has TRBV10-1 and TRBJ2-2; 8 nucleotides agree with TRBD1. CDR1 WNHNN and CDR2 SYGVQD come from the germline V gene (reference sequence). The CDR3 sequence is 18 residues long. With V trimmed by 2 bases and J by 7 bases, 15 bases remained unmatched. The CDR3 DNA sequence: TGCGCCAGCAGTGAGGCCACTGGGACAGGCGGCGTTGGCGGGGAGCTGTTTTTT. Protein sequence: CASSEATGTGGVGGELFF.

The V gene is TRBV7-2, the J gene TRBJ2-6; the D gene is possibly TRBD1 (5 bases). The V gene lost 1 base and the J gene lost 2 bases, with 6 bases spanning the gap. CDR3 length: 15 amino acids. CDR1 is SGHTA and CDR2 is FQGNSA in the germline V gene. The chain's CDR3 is CASSLGTTGANVLTF. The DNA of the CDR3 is TGTGCCAGCAGCTTAGGGACAACTGGGGCCAACGTCCTGACTTTC.

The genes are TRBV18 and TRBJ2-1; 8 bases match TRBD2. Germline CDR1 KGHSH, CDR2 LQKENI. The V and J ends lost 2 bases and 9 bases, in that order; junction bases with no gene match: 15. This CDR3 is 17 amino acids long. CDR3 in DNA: TGTGCCAGCTCACCAATTACGCGGGAGGCCCTGAGCGGTGAGCAGTTCTTC. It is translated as CASSPITREALSGEQFF.

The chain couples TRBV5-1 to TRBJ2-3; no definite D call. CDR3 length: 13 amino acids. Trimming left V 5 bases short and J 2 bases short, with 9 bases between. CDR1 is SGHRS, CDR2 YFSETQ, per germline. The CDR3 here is CASRTYNTDTQYF. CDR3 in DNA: TGCGCCAGCAGGACATACAACACAGATACGCAGTATTTT. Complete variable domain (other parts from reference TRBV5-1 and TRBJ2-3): KAGVTQTPRYLIKTRGQQVTLSCSPISGHRSVSWYQQTPGQGLQFLFEYFSETQRNKGNFPGRFSGRQFSNSRSEMNVSTLELGDSALYLCASRTYNTDTQYFGPGTRLTVL.

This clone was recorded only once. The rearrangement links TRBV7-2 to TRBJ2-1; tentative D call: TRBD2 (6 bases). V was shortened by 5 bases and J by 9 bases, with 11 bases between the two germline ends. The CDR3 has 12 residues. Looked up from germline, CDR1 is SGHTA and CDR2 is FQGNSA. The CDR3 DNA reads TGTGCCAGCAGCCAGGACTACTTTGAGCAGTTCTTC. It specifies CASSQDYFEQFF.